This TCR beta chain is from a study of blood T cell repertoires in COVID-19. Across the study: Collection of acute and convalescent COVID-19 samples took place in the United States, Italy and Spain. From T cells, B-cell-depleted T cells, or PBMCs came the material, which was cDNA or gDNA.

V was cut by 4 bases and J by 1 base, with 14 bases left in between. The length of the CDR3 is 16 residues. Germline loops: CDR1 LNHDA, CDR2 SQIVND (reference sequence). This clone appeared a single time. Original processing methods: Nucleated cell counts were estimated from reference gene primer amplification. The protocol was immunoSEQ multiplex PCR, while the TCRdb copy is restricted to in-frame clones and leaves out a portion. V, J and clone size are those of that table, while D and trimming were read from the DNA. The sample lists approximately 190,000 clones, more than 80% occurring once. The clonotype was recovered from a man between 45 and 60 years old with acute or convalescent COVID-19. The sequenced material came from peripheral blood. The J gene is TRBJ1-5, the V gene TRBV19; unclear D gene. CDR3 loop: CASSNGEGRSNQPQHF. The CDR3 DNA reads TGTGCCAGTAGTAATGGGGAGGGTAGGAGCAATCAGCCCCAGCATTTT.